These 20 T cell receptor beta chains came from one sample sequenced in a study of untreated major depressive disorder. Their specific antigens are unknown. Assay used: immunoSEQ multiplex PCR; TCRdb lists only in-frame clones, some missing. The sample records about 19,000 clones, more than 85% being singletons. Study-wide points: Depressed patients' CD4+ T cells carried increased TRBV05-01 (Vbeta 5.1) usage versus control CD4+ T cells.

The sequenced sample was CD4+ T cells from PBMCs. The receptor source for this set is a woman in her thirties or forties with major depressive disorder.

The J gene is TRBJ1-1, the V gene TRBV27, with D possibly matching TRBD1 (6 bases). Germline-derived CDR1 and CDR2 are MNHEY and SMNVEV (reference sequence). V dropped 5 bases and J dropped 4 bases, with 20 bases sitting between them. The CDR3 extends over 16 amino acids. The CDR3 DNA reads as TGTGCCAGCAGTCATTCCACAGGGAATATCGTCACTGAAGCTTTCTTT. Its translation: CASSHSTGNIVTEAFF.

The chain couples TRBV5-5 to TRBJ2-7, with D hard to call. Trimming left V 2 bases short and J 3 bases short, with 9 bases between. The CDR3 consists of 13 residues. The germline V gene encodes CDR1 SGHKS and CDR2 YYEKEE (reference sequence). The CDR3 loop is CASSFSMVYEQYV. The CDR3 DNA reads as TGTGCCAGCAGCTTTTCTATGGTCTACGAGCAGTACGTC.

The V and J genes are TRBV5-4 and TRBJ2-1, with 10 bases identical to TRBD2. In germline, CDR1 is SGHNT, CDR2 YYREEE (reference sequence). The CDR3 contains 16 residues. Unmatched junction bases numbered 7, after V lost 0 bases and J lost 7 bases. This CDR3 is CASSLDPAGGRNEQFF. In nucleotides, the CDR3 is TGTGCCAGCAGCTTGGATCCAGCGGGAGGGAGGAATGAGCAGTTCTTC. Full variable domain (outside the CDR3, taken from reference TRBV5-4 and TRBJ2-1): ETGVTQSPTHLIKTRGQQVTLRCSSQSGHNTVSWYQQALGQGPQFIFQYYREEENGRGNFPPRFSGLQFPNYSSELNVNALELDDSALYLCASSLDPAGGRNEQFFGPGTRLTVL.

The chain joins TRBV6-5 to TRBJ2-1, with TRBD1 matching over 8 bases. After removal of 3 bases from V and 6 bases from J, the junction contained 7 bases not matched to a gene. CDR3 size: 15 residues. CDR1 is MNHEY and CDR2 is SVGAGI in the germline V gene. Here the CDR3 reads CASSYLGTGINEQFF. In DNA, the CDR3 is TGTGCCAGCAGTTATTTAGGGACAGGTATCAATGAGCAGTTCTTC.

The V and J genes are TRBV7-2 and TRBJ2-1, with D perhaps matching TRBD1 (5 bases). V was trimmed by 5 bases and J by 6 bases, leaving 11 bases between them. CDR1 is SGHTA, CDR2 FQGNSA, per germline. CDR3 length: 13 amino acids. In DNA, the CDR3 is TGTGCCAGCAGCCCTGGGGCAGGCAATGAGCAGTTCTTC. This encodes CASSPGAGNEQFF.

CDR3 bases: TGCGCCAGCAGCCAAGATAGGGTAGCCCGCTCCTACGAGCAGTACTTC. As protein: CASSQDRVARSYEQYF. V usage is TRBV4-1 and J usage is TRBJ2-7, with no clear D. The CDR3 covers 16 residues. Germline V lookup: CDR1 MGHRA, CDR2 YSYEKL. Trimming removed 0 bases at V and 0 bases at J, with 12 bases between.

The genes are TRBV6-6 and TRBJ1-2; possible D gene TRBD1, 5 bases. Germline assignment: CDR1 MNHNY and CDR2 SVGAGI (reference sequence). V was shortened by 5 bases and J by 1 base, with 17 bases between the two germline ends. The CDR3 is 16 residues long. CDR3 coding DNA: TGTGCCAGCAGTGCCACCCCGCCTAGGGGTAACTATGGCTACACCTTC. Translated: CASSATPPRGNYGYTF.

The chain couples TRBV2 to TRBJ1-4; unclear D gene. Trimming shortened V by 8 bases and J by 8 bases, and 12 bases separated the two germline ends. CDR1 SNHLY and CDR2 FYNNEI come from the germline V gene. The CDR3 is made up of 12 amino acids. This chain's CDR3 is CASHEGAEKLFF. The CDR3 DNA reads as TGTGCCAGCCATGAGGGAGCGGAAAAACTGTTTTTT. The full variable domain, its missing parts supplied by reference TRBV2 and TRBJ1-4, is EPEVTQTPSHQVTQMGQEVILRCVPISNHLYFYWYRQILGQKVEFLVSFYNNEISEKSEIFDDQFSVERPDGSNFTLKIRSTKLEDSAMYFCASHEGAEKLFFGSGTQLSVL.

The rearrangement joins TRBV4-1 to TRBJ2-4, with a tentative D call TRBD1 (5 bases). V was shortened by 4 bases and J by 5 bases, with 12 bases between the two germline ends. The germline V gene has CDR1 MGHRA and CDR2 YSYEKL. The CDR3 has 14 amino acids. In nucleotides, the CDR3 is TGCGCCAGCAGCCGGGTCGGACAAGAAAACATTCAGTACTTC. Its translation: CASSRVGQENIQYF.

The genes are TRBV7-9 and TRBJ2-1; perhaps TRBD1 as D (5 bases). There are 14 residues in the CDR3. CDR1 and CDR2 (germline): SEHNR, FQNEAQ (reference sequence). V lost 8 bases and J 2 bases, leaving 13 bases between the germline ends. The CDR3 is CASSKGSPYNEQFF. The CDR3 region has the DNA TGTGCCAGCTCTAAGGGGTCCCCCTACAATGAGCAGTTCTTC. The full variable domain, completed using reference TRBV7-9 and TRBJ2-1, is DTGVSQNPRHKITKRGQNVTFRCDPISEHNRLYWYRQTLGQGPEFLTYFQNEAQLEKSRLLSDRFSAERPKGSFSTLEIQRTEQGDSAMYLCASSKGSPYNEQFFGPGTRLTVL.

The CDR3 nucleotides are TGTGCCAGTAGGGGCGTTGGTCCGGGCTATGGCTACACCTTC. Translated: CASRGVGPGYGYTF. V usage is TRBV19 and J usage is TRBJ1-2; no clear D. In germline, CDR1 is LNHDA, CDR2 SQIVND (reference sequence). V lost 6 bases to trimming and J lost 4 bases, with 15 bases between them. CDR3 length: 14 residues.

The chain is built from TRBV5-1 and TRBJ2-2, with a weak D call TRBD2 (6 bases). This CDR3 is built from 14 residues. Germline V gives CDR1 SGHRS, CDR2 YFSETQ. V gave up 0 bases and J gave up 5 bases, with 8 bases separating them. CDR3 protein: CASSLEAGTGELFF. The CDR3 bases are TGCGCCAGCAGCTTGGAGGCGGGAACCGGGGAGCTGTTTTTT.

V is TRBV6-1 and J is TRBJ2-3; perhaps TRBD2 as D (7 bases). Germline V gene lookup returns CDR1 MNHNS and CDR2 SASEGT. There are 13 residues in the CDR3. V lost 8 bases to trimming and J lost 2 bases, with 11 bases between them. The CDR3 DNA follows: TGTGCCAGCGGGGGGGCCTACACAGATACGCAGTATTTT. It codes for CASGGAYTDTQYF.

This CDR3 reads CASSQVAKKAGELFF. CDR3 DNA sequence: TGTGCCAGCAGCCAAGTGGCGAAGAAAGCCGGGGAGCTGTTTTTT. The rearrangement links TRBV4-2 to TRBJ2-2; D remains ambiguous. The CDR3 extends over 15 amino acids. Germline V gene data show CDR1 as LGHNA and CDR2 as YNFKEQ. Deletions cut 1 base from V and 6 bases from J, with 12 bases between.

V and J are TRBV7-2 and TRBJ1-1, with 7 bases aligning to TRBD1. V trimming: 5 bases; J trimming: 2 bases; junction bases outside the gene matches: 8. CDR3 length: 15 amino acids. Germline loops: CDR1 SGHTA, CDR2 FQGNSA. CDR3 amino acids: CASSKTTGFNTEAFF. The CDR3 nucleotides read TGTGCCAGCAGCAAAACGACAGGGTTTAACACTGAAGCTTTCTTT.

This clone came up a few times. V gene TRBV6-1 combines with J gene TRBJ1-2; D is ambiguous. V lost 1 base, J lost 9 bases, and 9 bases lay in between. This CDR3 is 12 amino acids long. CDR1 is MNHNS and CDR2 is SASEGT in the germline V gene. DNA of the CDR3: TGTGCCAGCAGTGAAGAAATAGTGAGCTACACCTTC. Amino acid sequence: CASSEEIVSYTF.

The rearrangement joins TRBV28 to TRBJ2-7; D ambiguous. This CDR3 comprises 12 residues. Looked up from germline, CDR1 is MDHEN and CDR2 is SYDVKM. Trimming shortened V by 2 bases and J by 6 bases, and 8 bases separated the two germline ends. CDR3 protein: CASSLTGFEQYF. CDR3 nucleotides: TGTGCCAGCAGTTTAACGGGCTTCGAGCAGTACTTC.

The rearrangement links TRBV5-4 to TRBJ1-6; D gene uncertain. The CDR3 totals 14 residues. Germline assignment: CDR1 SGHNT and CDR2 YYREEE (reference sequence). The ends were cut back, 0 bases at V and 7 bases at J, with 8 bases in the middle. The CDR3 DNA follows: TGTGCCAGCAGCTTGGCACTTGGGAATTCACCCCTCCACTTT. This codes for CASSLALGNSPLHF.

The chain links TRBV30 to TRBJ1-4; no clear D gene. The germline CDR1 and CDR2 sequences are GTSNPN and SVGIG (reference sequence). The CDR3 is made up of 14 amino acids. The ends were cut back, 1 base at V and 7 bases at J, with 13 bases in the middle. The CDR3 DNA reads TGTGCCTGGAGTGGAGCCCCCTGGGGTGAAAAACTGTTTTTT. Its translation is CAWSGAPWGEKLFF. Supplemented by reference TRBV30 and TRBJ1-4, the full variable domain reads SQTIHQWPATLVQPVGSPLSLECTVEGTSNPNLYWYRQAAGRGLQLLFYSVGIGQISSEVPQNLSASRPQDRQFILSSKKLLLSDSGFYLCAWSGAPWGEKLFFGSGTQLSVL.

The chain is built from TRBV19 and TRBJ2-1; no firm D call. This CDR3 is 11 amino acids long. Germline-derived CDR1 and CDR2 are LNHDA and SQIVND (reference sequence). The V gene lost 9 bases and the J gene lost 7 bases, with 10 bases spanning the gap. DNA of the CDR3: TGTGCCAGCGCTGGTCGGAATGAGCAGTTCTTC. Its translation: CASAGRNEQFF.